The subject of this entry is one T cell receptor (beta chain). Its antigen remains unknown. The sample is drawn from a study of T cell repertoires in cytomegalovirus infection. Study information: Public TCR beta signatures were indicative of both CMV infection and a matching HLA type.

The V and J ends lost 9 bases and 1 base, in that order; junction bases with no gene match: 2. In germline, CDR1 is KGHDR, CDR2 SFDVKD. This CDR3 is 13 amino acids long. The study's findings and limits: Cumulative public TCR beta family frequency identified carriers of CMV plus the relevant HLA. HLA-C-restricted CMV clonotypes gave the most frequent clonotype in two of eight donors.

TCRdb re-derived calls from the reads in MiXCR, one entry per CDR3 protein. The sample includes fewer than 65,000 distinct CDR3 sequences, over 15% of them seen just once. V is TRBV24-1 and J is TRBJ1-1; the match to TRBD1 covers 9 bases. This TCR was sampled from a human donor in good health (CMV status not recorded). Some clones in this sample may be carry-over from other donors' samples. The specimen comprised CD8+ T cells from cultured PBMCs, sampled from culture after CMV antigen stimulation. The CDR3 DNA reads TGTGCCACCGAGGGACAGGGGAACACTGAAGCTTTCTTT. Translation: CATEGQGNTEAFF.